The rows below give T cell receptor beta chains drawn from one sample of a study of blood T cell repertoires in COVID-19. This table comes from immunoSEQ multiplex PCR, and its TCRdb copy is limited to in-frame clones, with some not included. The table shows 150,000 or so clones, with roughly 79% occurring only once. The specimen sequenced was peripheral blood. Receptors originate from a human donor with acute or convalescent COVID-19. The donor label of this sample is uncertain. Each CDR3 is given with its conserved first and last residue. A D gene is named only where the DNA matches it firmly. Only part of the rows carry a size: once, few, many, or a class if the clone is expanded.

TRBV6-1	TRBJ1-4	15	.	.	CASSEGGTANEKLFF	TGTGCCAGCAGTGAGGGAGGTACGGCAAATGAAAAACTGTTTTTT
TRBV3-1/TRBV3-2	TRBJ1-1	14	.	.	CASSQERLSTEAFF	TGTGCCAGCAGCCAAGAACGGTTGAGCACTGAAGCTTTCTTT
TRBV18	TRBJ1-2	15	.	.	CASSPGGQPRSGYTF	TGTGCCAGCTCACCCGGAGGACAGCCGAGGTCGGGCTACACCTTC
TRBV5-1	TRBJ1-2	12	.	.	CASSLGGDGYTF	TGCGCCAGCAGCTTGGGGGGAGACGGCTACACCTTC
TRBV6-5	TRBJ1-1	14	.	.	CASSYDPRGTEAFF	TGTGCCAGCAGTTACGACCCCCGAGGGACTGAAGCTTTCTTT
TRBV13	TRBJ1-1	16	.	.	CASSFPDQGRWTEAFF	TGTGCCAGCAGCTTTCCTGACCAGGGGAGATGGACTGAAGCTTTCTTT
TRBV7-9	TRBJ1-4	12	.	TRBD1	CASSLGNRGLFF	TGTGCCAGCAGCTTAGGGAACAGGGGACTGTTTTTT
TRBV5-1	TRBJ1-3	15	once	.	CASSLDTSSGNTIYF	TGCGCCAGCAGCCTGGACACATCCTCTGGAAACACCATATATTTT
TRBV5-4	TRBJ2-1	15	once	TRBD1	CASSAPGQGNVEQFF	TGTGCCAGCAGCGCACCGGGACAGGGGAATGTTGAGCAGTTCTTC
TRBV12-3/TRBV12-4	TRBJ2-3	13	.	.	CASSLSPWDTQYF	TGTGCCAGCAGCCTATCGCCTTGGGATACGCAGTATTTT
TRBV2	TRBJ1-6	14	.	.	CASSDTGFRSPLHF	TGTGCCAGCAGTGATACAGGGTTTCGGTCACCCCTCCACTTT
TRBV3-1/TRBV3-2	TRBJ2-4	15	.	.	CASSQGRVAKNIQYF	TGTGCCAGCAGCCAAGGTCGAGTAGCCAAAAACATTCAGTACTTC
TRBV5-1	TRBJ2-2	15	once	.	CASSPEGASTGELFF	TGCGCCAGCAGCCCGGAGGGGGCGAGCACCGGGGAGCTGTTTTTT
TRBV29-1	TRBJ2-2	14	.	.	CSVAGGANTGELFF	TGCAGCGTTGCTGGGGGCGCGAACACCGGGGAGCTGTTTTTT
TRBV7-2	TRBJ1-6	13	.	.	CASSSNHYSPLHF	TGTGCCAGCAGCTCTAATCACTATTCACCCCTCCACTTT
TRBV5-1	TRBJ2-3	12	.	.	CASSQGLNTQYF	TGCGCCAGCAGCCAGGGACTCAATACGCAGTATTTT
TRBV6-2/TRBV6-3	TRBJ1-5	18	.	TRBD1	CASSPRTGNLNTNQPQHF	TGTGCCAGCAGCCCTAGGACAGGGAACTTGAATACCAATCAGCCCCAGCATTTT
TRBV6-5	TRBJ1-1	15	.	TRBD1	CASRINRGQGTEAFF	TGTGCCAGCAGAATTAACAGGGGGCAGGGCACTGAAGCTTTCTTT
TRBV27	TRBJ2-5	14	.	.	CASSLGGGAETQYF	TGTGCCAGCAGCCTGGGGGGGGGCGCAGAGACCCAGTACTTC
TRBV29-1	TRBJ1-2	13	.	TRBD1	CSTRTGVEYGYTF	TGCAGCACCAGGACAGGGGTGGAGTATGGCTACACCTTC
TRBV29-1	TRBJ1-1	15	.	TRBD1	CSVLRTGGMNTEAFF	TGCAGCGTTCTTCGGACAGGGGGCATGAACACTGAAGCTTTCTTT
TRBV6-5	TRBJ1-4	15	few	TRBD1	CASSTSTGGRGKLFF	TGTGCCAGCAGTACCTCAACAGGGGGCAGGGGAAAACTGTTTTTT
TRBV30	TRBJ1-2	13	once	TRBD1	CAWNQDRGGGYTF	TGTGCCTGGAATCAGGACAGGGGTGGGGGCTACACCTTC
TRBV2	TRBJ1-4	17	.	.	CASSRRGVLSTNEKLFF	TGTGCCAGCAGTCGACGGGGGGTCTTATCAACTAATGAAAAACTGTTTTTT
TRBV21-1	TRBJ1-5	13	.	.	CASSLRVSQPQHF	TGTGCCAGCAGCTTGAGGGTTTCGCAGCCCCAGCATTTT
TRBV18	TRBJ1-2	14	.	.	CASSPDPRMRGYTF	TGTGCCAGCTCACCAGATCCCCGTATGAGGGGCTACACCTTC
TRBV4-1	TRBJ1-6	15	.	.	CASSYRRELNSPLHF	TGCGCCAGCAGCTATCGGCGGGAGTTAAATTCACCCCTCCACTTT
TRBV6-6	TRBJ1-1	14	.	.	CASSYSGRLPEAFF	TGTGCCAGCAGTTACTCGGGCAGGCTTCCTGAAGCTTTCTTT
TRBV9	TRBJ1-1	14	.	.	CASSVGGDWTEAFF	TGTGCCAGCAGCGTAGGGGGGGATTGGACTGAAGCTTTCTTT
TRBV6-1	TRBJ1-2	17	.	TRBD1	CASSVGGQGAQVYGYTF	TGTGCCAGCAGTGTGGGGGGACAGGGGGCGCAAGTCTATGGCTACACCTTC
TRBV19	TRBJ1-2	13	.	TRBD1	CASSSDRVHGYTF	TGTGCCAGTAGTTCGGACAGGGTTCATGGCTACACCTTC
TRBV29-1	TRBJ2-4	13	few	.	CSVALSGGGIQYF	TGCAGCGTTGCCCTCTCCGGAGGAGGCATTCAGTACTTC
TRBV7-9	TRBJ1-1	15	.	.	CASSLIDQGNTEAFF	TGTGCCAGCAGCTTAATAGACCAGGGTAACACTGAAGCTTTCTTT
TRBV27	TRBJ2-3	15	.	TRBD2	CASSLTSGGADTQYF	TGTGCCAGCAGTTTGACTAGCGGGGGGGCAGATACGCAGTATTTT
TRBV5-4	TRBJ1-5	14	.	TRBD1	CASSLEGAGQPQHF	TGTGCCAGCAGCTTAGAGGGGGCAGGTCAGCCCCAGCATTTT
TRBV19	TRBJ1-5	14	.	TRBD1	CASSPRGRGQPQHF	TGTGCCAGTAGTCCCAGGGGGCGCGGACAGCCCCAGCATTTT
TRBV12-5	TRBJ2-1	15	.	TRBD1	CASGGDRVSYNEQFF	TGTGCTAGTGGCGGGGACAGGGTCTCCTACAATGAGCAGTTCTTC
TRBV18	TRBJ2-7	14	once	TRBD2	CASSPRLAGDEQYF	TGTGCCAGCTCACCACGGCTAGCGGGGGACGAGCAGTACTTC
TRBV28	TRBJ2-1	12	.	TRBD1	CATQGARSEQFF	TGTGCCACCCAGGGGGCCCGTAGTGAGCAGTTCTTC
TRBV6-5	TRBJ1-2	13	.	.	CASSQVFGYGYTF	TGTGCCAGCAGTCAGGTTTTTGGTTATGGCTACACCTTC
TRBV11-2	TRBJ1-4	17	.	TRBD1	CASSSRGGKGTNEKLFF	TGTGCCAGCAGCTCTCGAGGGGGCAAAGGAACTAATGAAAAACTGTTTTTT
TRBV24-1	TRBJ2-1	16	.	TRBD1	CATSDPGTGGKNEQFF	TGTGCCACCAGTGACCCCGGGACAGGGGGCAAAAATGAGCAGTTCTTC
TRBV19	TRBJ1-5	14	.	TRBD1	CASTTDREYQPQHF	TGTGCCAGTACCACGGACAGGGAGTATCAGCCCCAGCATTTT
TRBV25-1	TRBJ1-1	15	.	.	CASSELMGGSTEAFF	TGTGCCAGCAGTGAATTGATGGGGGGATCCACTGAAGCTTTCTTT
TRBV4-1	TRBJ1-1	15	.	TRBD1	CASSHLTGEDTEAFF	TGCGCCAGCAGCCACCTGACAGGGGAGGACACTGAAGCTTTCTTT